This T cell receptor beta chain was sequenced for a study of blood T cell repertoires in COVID-19. Profiling relied on immunoSEQ multiplex PCR, and the TCRdb table lists in-frame clones only, not all of them. The table lists roughly 200,000 clones, around 84% of them singletons. V gave up 5 bases and J gave up 7 bases, with 24 bases separating them. Germline-derived CDR1 and CDR2 are SGHTA and FQGNSA. CDR3 length equals 17 residues. The sequencing input was PBMCs or T cells enriched from blood (not recorded which). This clonotype originated in a woman aged 25 to 45 who had been exposed to COVID-19. V gene TRBV7-2 combines with J gene TRBJ2-1, with D possibly matching TRBD2 (7 bases). CDR3 in DNA: TGTGCCAGCAGCCAAGAAATTGGGGGGGCCATTTGGAATGAGCAGTTCTTC. Translating it yields CASSQEIGGAIWNEQFF.